The T cell receptor (beta chain) under discussion was sequenced for a study of identical twins' blood T cells. Study results and caveats: Twins shared more top CDR3 clonotypes than unrelated donors did. Shared environment remains a possible cause of twin similarity.

The CDR3 is 14 residues long. The V gene's germline CDR1 is SGHRS and CDR2 YFSETQ. From the 5' RACE reads, TCRdb called clonotypes with MiXCR, one entry per CDR3 protein. This sample has 350,000 to 400,000 distinct CDR3 sequences, with roughly 30% found just once. As for this clonotype: Its antigen is unidentified. Its ends do not fully match the called genes, so a read error is possible.

Donors were six healthy women in three monozygous twin pairs. Material for sequencing was PBMCs. The chain is built from TRBV5-1 and TRBJ1-1, with D unresolved. The receptor was isolated from a woman aged 18-55 years in good health. CDR3 DNA sequence: TGCGCCAACAGCTTTCGTACAATGAACACTGAAGCTTTCTTT. Translating it yields CANSFRTMNTEAFF.